This entry lists 8 T cell receptor beta chains sequenced from one sample in a study of blood T cell repertoires in COVID-19. Assay: immunoSEQ multiplex PCR; the TCRdb copy retains only in-frame clones and omits some. The data hold about 120,000 clones, with about 70% observed a single time. Sequencing used peripheral blood. These TCRs come from a man in his 60s with acute or convalescent COVID-19.

The chain combines TRBV2 with TRBJ2-1; 9 nucleotides match TRBD1. Unmatched junction bases numbered 6, after V lost 8 bases and J lost 7 bases. The CDR3 runs to 13 residues. The V gene's germline CDR1 is SNHLY and CDR2 FYNNEI. The CDR3 nucleotides read TGTGCCAGCGGGGGACAGGGTTGGAATGAGCAGTTCTTC. It codes for CASGGQGWNEQFF.

The J gene is TRBJ2-7, the V gene TRBV2; TRBD1 matches at 10 bases. Losses at the gene ends were 6 bases for V and 4 bases for J; bases not matched to a gene: 6. The CDR3 loop spans 14 amino acids. The germline gives CDR1 SNHLY, CDR2 FYNNEI. This CDR3 is CASRGQGKGYEQYF. Written as DNA, the CDR3 is TGTGCCAGCAGGGGACAGGGGAAGGGATACGAGCAGTACTTC.

Only one count was recorded for this clone. The chain is built from TRBV7-9 and TRBJ1-6; D unresolved. CDR3 length equals 14 residues. V was pared by 3 bases and J by 9 bases, with 12 bases between. The germline CDR1 and CDR2 sequences are SEHNR and FQNEAQ (reference sequence). The CDR3 reads CASSFIGEGSPLHF. The CDR3 nucleotides are TGTGCCAGCAGCTTTATCGGGGAGGGTTCACCCCTCCACTTT.

This sequence joins TRBV19 and TRBJ1-2; 7 bases match TRBD1. J lost 4 bases, V lost 6 bases, and 5 bases had no gene match. Germline lookup yields CDR1 LNHDA and CDR2 SQIVND (reference sequence). The CDR3 runs to 13 residues. The CDR3 DNA reads TGTGCCAGTAGCTCGGAGGGGGCCTATGGCTACACCTTC. Protein product: CASSSEGAYGYTF.

In nucleotides, the CDR3 is TGTGCCTGCTCCAGGGGTAACAATGAAAAACTGTTTTTT. Encoded protein: CACSRGNNEKLFF. The V and J genes are TRBV30 and TRBJ1-4, with a weak D call TRBD1 (6 bases). The CDR3 runs 13 residues. Per germline, CDR1 GTSNPN and CDR2 SVGIG (reference sequence). Trimming stripped 6 bases from V and 5 bases from J, with 13 bases between.

This clone was seen only a few times. The genes are TRBV7-8 and TRBJ2-1, with TRBD2 identical over 14 bases. V was pared by 4 bases and J by 4 bases, with 6 bases of the junction left unmatched. The CDR3 length is 17 residues. Germline CDR1 SGHVS, CDR2 FQNEAQ. CDR3 sequence: CASSSRTSGRSYNEQFF. The CDR3 DNA follows: TGTGCCAGCAGCTCAAGGACTAGCGGGAGGTCTTACAATGAGCAGTTCTTC.

The chain joins TRBV4-1 to TRBJ2-2, with TRBD2 matching 7 bases. J lost 5 bases, V lost 1 base, and 1 base had no gene match. The CDR3 is made up of 14 amino acids. Germline V lookup: CDR1 MGHRA, CDR2 YSYEKL. CDR3 residues: CASSQAGRTGELFF. The CDR3 DNA is TGCGCCAGCAGCCAAGCCGGGAGGACCGGGGAGCTGTTTTTT.

The chain employs TRBV11-3 and TRBJ2-3; the D gene is possibly TRBD2 (5 bases). This CDR3 has 14 residues. Germline CDR1 is SGHNT and CDR2 is YENEEA. Trimming took off 6 bases at V and 1 base at J, with 11 bases between the two ends. This CDR3 is CASRRGLGTDTQYF. CDR3 DNA sequence: TGTGCCAGCAGACGTGGACTGGGCACAGATACGCAGTATTTT.